A selection of T cell receptor beta chains follows, all from one sample in a study. TCRdb analysed the RT-PCR reads with MiXCR anew, one entry per CDR3 protein. Counted here are about 680,000 distinct CDR3 sequences, more than 13% occurring once; the ten biggest clones make up 3% to 4.5%. Sequencing was done on a sample of memory CD4+ T cells from blood. These receptors all come from a female donor in good health, serving as a healthy control. CDR3s include the opening cysteine and the closing phenylalanine or tryptophan. Fields, in order: D gene, clone size, V gene, J gene, CDR3 protein, CDR3 DNA. D genes are given only for firm matches. Size is omitted from some rows. Given values are once, few, many or a class for expanded clones.

TRBD2	few	TRBV14	TRBJ2-1	CASSQDRGGLADNEQFF	TGTGCCAGCAGCCAAGACCGGGGCGGGCTAGCGGACAATGAGCAGTTCTTC
TRBD2	few	TRBV18	TRBJ2-5	CASSLTGSGSYQETQYF	TGTGCCAGCTCACTTACCGGTAGCGGGAGCTACCAAGAGACCCAGTACTTC
-	-	TRBV4-3	TRBJ1-5	CASSLSPQGNQPQHF	TGCGCCAGCAGCCTCAGCCCCCAGGGCAATCAGCCCCAGCATTTT
-	-	TRBV7-3	TRBJ2-7	CASSLQPNSYEQYF	TGTGCCAGCAGCTTACAGCCGAACTCCTACGAGCAGTACTTC
TRBD1	once	TRBV20-1	TRBJ2-7	CSAAGRTGGTYEQYF	TGCAGTGCTGCGGGGCGGACAGGGGGGACCTACGAGCAGTACTTC
TRBD1	many	TRBV5-1	TRBJ2-5	CASSLRQGTETQYF	TGCGCCAGCAGCCTCAGACAGGGTACGGAGACCCAGTACTTC
TRBD1	-	TRBV6-5	TRBJ2-1	CASRNTGASSYNEQFF	TGTGCCAGCAGGAATACAGGGGCGAGCTCCTACAATGAGCAGTTCTTC
-	few	TRBV20-1	TRBJ1-5	CSARILGHKNQPQHF	TGCAGTGCTAGAATTTTGGGACACAAAAATCAGCCCCAGCATTTT
TRBD2	-	TRBV20-1	TRBJ2-1	CSARERASGSNEQFF	TGCAGTGCTAGAGAAAGGGCTAGCGGGAGCAATGAGCAGTTCTTC
TRBD1	many	TRBV20-1	TRBJ2-5	CSAFDRGQTQYF	TGCAGTGCTTTTGACAGGGGTCAGACCCAGTACTTC
-	-	TRBV20-1	TRBJ1-1	CSAPPPMNTEAFF	TGCAGTGCTCCCCCCCCCATGAACACTGAAGCTTTCTTT
TRBD2	many	TRBV20-1	TRBJ2-5	CSARWLAGGLETQYF	TGCAGTGCTAGATGGTTAGCGGGAGGTTTGGAGACCCAGTACTTC
TRBD1	-	TRBV15	TRBJ2-7	CATSRDRFGTGASHEQYF	TGTGCCACCAGCAGAGACCGATTTGGGACAGGGGCCTCCCACGAGCAGTACTTC
TRBD2	many	TRBV18	TRBJ2-1	CASSAGGGRNEQFF	TGTGCCAGCTCAGCGGGAGGCGGTAGAAATGAGCAGTTCTTC
TRBD1	-	TRBV5-1	TRBJ2-1	CASSWRTGTIEQFF	TGCGCCAGCAGCTGGAGGACAGGTACAATCGAGCAGTTCTTC
-	few	TRBV3-1	TRBJ1-6	CASSQTGPPLHF	TGTGCCAGCAGCCAAACAGGACCACCCCTCCACTTT
TRBD2	many	TRBV4-2	TRBJ2-7	CASSQVSIAGGYEQYF	TGTGCCAGCAGCCAAGTGTCTATAGCGGGAGGCTACGAGCAGTACTTC
TRBD2	few	TRBV20-1	TRBJ2-1	CSATKAGSANEQFF	TGCAGTGCCACGAAAGCGGGGTCTGCCAATGAGCAGTTCTTC
TRBD2	few	TRBV10-2	TRBJ2-1	CASSGGREVQRNEQFF	TGCGCCAGCAGTGGGGGGCGGGAGGTCCAGAGGAATGAGCAGTTCTTC
TRBD2	-	TRBV6-5	TRBJ2-2	CASSPRSGRIGAGELFF	TGTGCCAGCAGCCCAAGATCCGGGAGGATTGGGGCCGGGGAGCTGTTTTTT
-	many	TRBV7-3	TRBJ1-6	CASSLQGMDSPLHF	TGTGCCAGCAGCTTACAGGGAATGGATTCACCCCTCCACTTT
TRBD1	many	TRBV12-3/TRBV12-4	TRBJ2-1	CASRARTGGSYNEQFF	TGTGCCAGCAGAGCCAGAACAGGGGGCTCCTACAATGAGCAGTTCTTC
-	few	TRBV29-1	TRBJ2-3	CSVEEWGTDTQYF	TGCAGCGTTGAAGAGTGGGGAACAGATACGCAGTATTTT
TRBD1	many	TRBV12-3/TRBV12-4	TRBJ1-2	CASSSGTGFGYTF	TGTGCCAGCAGTTCCGGGACAGGGTTTGGCTACACCTTC
TRBD1	-	TRBV5-4	TRBJ1-1	CASSPNRQGMAFF	TGTGCCAGCAGCCCGAACCGACAGGGGATGGCTTTCTTT
-	once	TRBV3-1	TRBJ1-2	CASSLRGMAYGYTF	TGTGCCAGCAGCCTTCGGGGAATGGCCTATGGCTACACCTTC
-	few	TRBV15	TRBJ2-1	CATSTGHSRADEQFF	TGTGCCACCAGCACCGGTCACTCGAGGGCAGATGAGCAGTTCTTC
-	-	TRBV12-3/TRBV12-4	TRBJ2-2	CASPGSNTGELFF	TGTGCCAGCCCAGGGTCGAACACCGGGGAGCTGTTTTTT
-	few	TRBV4-1	TRBJ1-1	CASREDGSGRVANTEAFF	TGCGCCAGCAGAGAGGACGGTTCGGGGCGGGTAGCGAACACTGAAGCTTTCTTT
-	few	TRBV5-1	TRBJ1-4	CASSRGGGNEKLFF	TGCGCCAGCAGCCGTGGAGGGGGTAATGAAAAACTGTTTTTT
-	few	TRBV5-1	TRBJ1-4	CASSWGFRDSNEKLFF	TGCGCCAGCAGCTGGGGATTCAGGGACTCTAATGAAAAACTGTTTTTT
TRBD2	many	TRBV7-6	TRBJ2-3	CASSLALAGPLDTQYF	TGTGCCAGCAGCTTAGCCCTAGCGGGACCGTTAGATACGCAGTATTTT
-	few	TRBV29-1	TRBJ1-2	CSVAGAGYGYTF	TGCAGCGTTGCGGGGGCAGGGTATGGCTACACCTTC
-	-	TRBV12-3/TRBV12-4	TRBJ2-5	CASSFLAGTRETQYF	TGTGCCAGCAGTTTCTTGGCGGGGACGCGGGAGACCCAGTACTTC
-	-	TRBV10-3	TRBJ1-1	CAIKGEANTEAFF	TGTGCCATCAAGGGGGAGGCGAACACTGAAGCTTTCTTT
-	-	TRBV20-1	TRBJ1-2	CSARDQREWSGYTF	TGCAGTGCTAGAGATCAGAGGGAATGGAGTGGCTACACCTTC
-	-	TRBV6-2/TRBV6-3	TRBJ1-5	CASSRDTAGQHF	TGTGCCAGCAGCCGCGATACCGCCGGCCAGCATTTT
-	-	TRBV7-6	TRBJ2-1	CASSPTPLSSYNEQFF	TGTGCCAGCAGCCCCACCCCCCTGAGCTCCTACAATGAGCAGTTCTTC
TRBD2	-	TRBV6-6	TRBJ2-7	CARRYTSGLEGEEEQYF	TGTGCCAGAAGGTACACTTCGGGACTAGAGGGAGAGGAAGAGCAGTACTTC
-	-	TRBV19	TRBJ1-2	CASSITQLDGYTF	TGTGCCAGTAGTATAACCCAGTTGGATGGCTACACCTTC
-	-	TRBV6-5	TRBJ2-5	CASSYSGQALQETQYF	TGTGCCAGCAGTTACTCAGGGCAGGCCCTACAAGAGACCCAGTACTTC
TRBD1	few	TRBV15	TRBJ1-3	CATSGGDRAGNTIYF	TGTGCCACCAGCGGGGGAGACAGGGCTGGAAACACCATATATTTT
-	-	TRBV30	TRBJ2-3	CAWSVLDDSTQYF	TGTGCCTGGAGTGTACTTGATGACTCAACGCAGTATTTT
-	-	TRBV15	TRBJ2-1	CATSRDPAGGRLIGNEQFF	TGTGCCACCAGCAGAGATCCGGCCGGGGGCCGTCTCATAGGCAATGAGCAGTTCTTC
-	many	TRBV20-1	TRBJ1-1	CSALGLGTEAFF	TGCAGTGCCCTCGGTTTGGGCACTGAAGCTTTCTTT
-	once	TRBV5-1	TRBJ2-7	CASSLFGIGASHEQYF	TGCGCCAGCAGCCTGTTCGGGATAGGGGCTTCCCACGAGCAGTACTTC
TRBD1	few	TRBV15	TRBJ1-1	CATSSEPRQGEAFF	TGTGCCACCAGCAGCGAGCCTAGACAGGGAGAAGCTTTCTTT
-	-	TRBV7-8	TRBJ2-3	CASSSARGPSSTDTQYF	TGTGCCAGCAGCTCCGCCAGAGGCCCTTCTAGCACAGATACGCAGTATTTT
-	-	TRBV12-3/TRBV12-4	TRBJ2-1	CASVRGITSEQFF	TGTGCCAGCGTTCGGGGGATTACAAGCGAGCAGTTCTTC
TRBD2	many	TRBV29-1	TRBJ2-2	CSGHGGGANTGELFF	TGCAGCGGCCACGGGGGAGGGGCTAACACCGGGGAGCTGTTTTTT
-	many	TRBV27	TRBJ2-7	CASSLSSRGYEQYF	TGTGCCAGCAGTTTATCGAGTCGCGGGTACGAGCAGTACTTC
-	-	TRBV7-3	TRBJ2-1	CASSLSTASNEQFF	TGTGCCAGCAGCTTATCGACGGCGAGCAATGAGCAGTTCTTC
-	many	TRBV7-2	TRBJ1-5	CASSLIVRQGQPQHF	TGTGCCAGCAGCTTAATCGTACGCCAGGGACAGCCCCAGCATTTT
TRBD2	many	TRBV4-3	TRBJ2-1	CASSQGASGRAQFF	TGCGCCAGCAGCCAAGGAGCTAGCGGGAGGGCACAGTTCTTC
TRBD1	many	TRBV4-2	TRBJ1-2	CASSQPQGGTNYGYTF	TGTGCCAGCAGCCAACCCCAGGGGGGCACTAACTATGGCTACACCTTC